This TCR beta chain was obtained from a study of chemoradiotherapy in HPV16-positive cancers. Whole-study results and caveats: HPV-responsive T-cell expansion during chemoradiotherapy was linked to improved recurrence-free survival in HPV16-positive patients.

Produced via immunoSEQ multiplex PCR; TCRdb's table is partial and in-frame only. The data contain tens of thousands of clones, approximately 90% of them singletons. This clone was found a few times. No antigen is known for it. CDR3 size: 11 residues. The germline gives CDR1 MNHEY, CDR2 SMNVEV (reference sequence). With 6 bases removed from V and 6 bases from J, the gap between germline ends came to 8 bases. The chain combines TRBV27 with TRBJ1-2, with D unresolved. Sequenced material: blood, taken from a patient who underwent chemoradiotherapy. This receptor was taken from a human donor with HPV-associated anogenital cancer. DNA of the CDR3: TGTGCCAGCAGAGCGAAGGATGGCTACACCTTC. It codes for CASRAKDGYTF.